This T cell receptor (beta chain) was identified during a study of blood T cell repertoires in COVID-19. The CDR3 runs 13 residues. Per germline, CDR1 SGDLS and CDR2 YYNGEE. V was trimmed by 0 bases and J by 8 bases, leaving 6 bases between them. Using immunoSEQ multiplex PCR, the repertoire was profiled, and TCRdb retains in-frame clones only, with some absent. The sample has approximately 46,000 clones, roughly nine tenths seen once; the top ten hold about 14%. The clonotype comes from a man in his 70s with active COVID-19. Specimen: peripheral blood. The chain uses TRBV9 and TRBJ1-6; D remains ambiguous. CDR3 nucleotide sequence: TGTGCCAGCAGCGTAGGGCCTTATTCACCCCTCCACTTT. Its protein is CASSVGPYSPLHF.